This TCR beta chain was identified during a study of T cell responses to AZD1222 COVID-19 vaccine. Broader study findings: Vaccine-associated CD4 TCRs ranged over spike, dominating at 160-218 and 743-854. Among the donors, most were white British and more were female, and clonal diversity was possibly underestimated.

This table comes from immunoSEQ multiplex PCR, and its TCRdb copy is limited to in-frame clones, with some not included. The table has fewer than 90,000 clones, around 84% seen once; the top ten hold around 5.4%. A word on this clone: Its matching antigen is unknown.

CDR1 is LGHNA and CDR2 is YNFKEQ in the germline V gene. Trimming took 2 bases from V and 3 from J, leaving 4 bases between them. CDR3 length: 12 amino acids. The clonotype was recovered from an adult who received the AZD1222 COVID-19 vaccine. The rearrangement joins TRBV4-2 to TRBJ1-1; D remains ambiguous. The starting material was peripheral blood, obtained 28 days after the second AZD1222 dose. This CDR3 is CASSQQDTEAFF. The CDR3 DNA sequence: TGTGCCAGCAGCCAACAGGACACTGAAGCTTTCTTT.